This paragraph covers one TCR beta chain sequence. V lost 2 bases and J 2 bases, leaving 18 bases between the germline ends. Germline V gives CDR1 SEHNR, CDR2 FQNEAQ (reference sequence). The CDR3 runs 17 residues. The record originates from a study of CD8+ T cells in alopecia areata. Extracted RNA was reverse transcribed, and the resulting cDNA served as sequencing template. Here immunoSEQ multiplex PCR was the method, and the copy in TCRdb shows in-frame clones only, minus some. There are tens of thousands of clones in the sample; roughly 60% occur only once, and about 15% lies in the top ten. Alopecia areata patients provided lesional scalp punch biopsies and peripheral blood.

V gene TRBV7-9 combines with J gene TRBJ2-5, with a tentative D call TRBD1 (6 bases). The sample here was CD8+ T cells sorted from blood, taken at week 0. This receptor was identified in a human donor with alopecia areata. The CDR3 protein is CASSLFPMAGAQETQYF. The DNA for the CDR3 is TGTGCCAGCAGCTTATTTCCTATGGCAGGGGCGCAAGAGACCCAGTACTTC.